A single T cell receptor beta chain is shown here with its context. Its target is unknown. The CDR3 length is 15 residues. CDR1 and CDR2 from the germline V gene are MGHRA and YSYEKL. The ends were cut back, 5 bases at V and 8 bases at J, with 18 bases in the middle. This sample is drawn from a study of shared clonotypes between healthy human individuals. General study results and limits: Measured sharing among donors was expected to vary with sequencing depth. The study sampled only blood, and tissue repertoires likely differ.

The data were produced by immunoSEQ multiplex PCR, yet TCRdb's version contains in-frame clones alone and is incomplete. The sample consists of 2 million to 2.5 million clones, around 93% of them appearing once. The chain recombines TRBV4-1 with TRBJ1-4, with no clear D. The sequenced sample was naive CD4+ T cells from PBMCs. The sample's subset: CD45RA+ positively selected. The TCR sequence derives from a man in his late teens or twenties in good health. Some clones in this sample may be carry-over from other donors' samples. The CDR3 DNA reads TGCGCCAGCAGCTCCCACTGGAAACAACGGGAAAAACTGTTTTTT. It translates to CASSSHWKQREKLFF.